This TCR beta chain was sequenced during a study of cytomegalovirus exposure and HLA in healthy donors. Overall study findings and caveats: The dataset shows that most TCR sequences were rare, while some public TCRs occurred in many donors. A classifier reportedly called cytomegalovirus status with high sensitivity and specificity. First-cohort TCR clusters were later found to tend to co-occur in the 120 validation repertoires.

This table comes from immunoSEQ multiplex PCR, and its TCRdb copy is limited to in-frame clones, with some not included. The profile shows 95,000 to 150,000 clones, more than 75% of them singletons. Details on this clone: Its specificity is not known.

Germline V gene sequence: CDR1 MNHEY, CDR2 SVGAGI. This CDR3 has 14 residues. The V and J ends lost 6 bases and 6 bases, in that order; junction bases with no gene match: 4. From the approximately 110-subject validation cohort, which was separate from the roughly 610-subject first cohort, the donors were drawn. The source of this sequence is a young woman in good health and CMV-seropositive. This rearrangement joins TRBV6-5 to TRBJ1-5; the match to TRBD1 covers 11 bases. The sample comprised PBMCs. CDR3 sequence reads: CASSPGTGGQPQHF. CDR3 in DNA: TGTGCCAGCAGCCCCGGGACAGGGGGTCAGCCCCAGCATTTT.